These 15 T cell receptor beta chains were all obtained from the same sample, sequenced in a study of long-term antiretroviral therapy in people with HIV. A v3.0 immunoSEQ assay was performed at survey level. The protocol was immunoSEQ multiplex PCR, while the TCRdb copy is restricted to in-frame clones and leaves out a portion. In the table there are some 40,000 clones, approximately 85% of which are singletons. The sample here was unsorted PBMCs, taken 3.1 years after starting antiretroviral therapy. These TCRs come from a woman in her forties or fifties with HIV.

The genes are TRBV18 and TRBJ1-4; D remains ambiguous. In germline, CDR1 is KGHSH, CDR2 LQKENI. This CDR3 has 12 residues. Trimming removed 6 bases from V and 7 bases from J, with 9 bases in between. Here the CDR3 reads CASSPEREKLFF. DNA for the CDR3: TGTGCCAGCTCGCCCGAGCGTGAAAAACTGTTTTTT.

V gene TRBV4-2 combines with J gene TRBJ2-1, with TRBD2 matching over 9 bases. With V trimmed by 0 bases and J by 2 bases, 14 bases remained unmatched. CDR3 length equals 20 residues. Germline assignment: CDR1 LGHNA and CDR2 YNFKEQ. This CDR3 is CASSQDSSGGSSMPYNEQFF. CDR3 coding DNA: TGTGCCAGCAGCCAAGATTCAAGCGGGGGGTCGTCCATGCCCTACAATGAGCAGTTCTTC.

The chain is built from TRBV19 and TRBJ1-1; the D is unclear. The length of the CDR3 is 14 residues. Germline loops: CDR1 LNHDA, CDR2 SQIVND (reference sequence). The V gene lost 1 base and the J gene lost 6 bases, with 12 bases spanning the gap. For the CDR3, the DNA is TGTGCCAGTAGTATAGGGGGAATTAGGTCTGAAGCTTTCTTT. Protein: CASSIGGIRSEAFF.

The chain links TRBV28 to TRBJ2-1; 8 bases are a match to TRBD1. The CDR3 has 15 amino acids. Germline assignment: CDR1 MDHEN and CDR2 SYDVKM. J was trimmed by 8 bases and V by 4 bases; bases with no gene match: 10. The CDR3 nucleotides read TGTGCCAGCAGTTGGGGCGGACAGGGTAGCCATGAGCAGTTCTTC. Residues: CASSWGGQGSHEQFF.

The V gene is TRBV5-4, the J gene TRBJ2-7, with 10 bases identical to TRBD1. V lost 4 bases to trimming and J lost 7 bases; unmatched junction nucleotides: 5. The CDR3 loop spans 13 amino acids. The germline V gene has CDR1 SGHNT and CDR2 YYREEE (reference sequence). CDR3 bases: TGTGCCAGCAGCCTCTGGACAGGGGGGGAGCAGTACTTC. It codes for CASSLWTGGEQYF.

The J gene is TRBJ2-7, the V gene TRBV30; 8 positions agree with TRBD2. The CDR3 totals 15 residues. Trimming removed 3 bases from V and 7 bases from J; junction bases left unmatched: 14. Germline V gene lookup returns CDR1 GTSNPN and CDR2 SVGIG (reference sequence). CDR3 coding DNA: TGTGCCTGGAGCCCCGAGGGACTAGGTTCGGGTGAGCAGTACTTC. The encoded protein is CAWSPEGLGSGEQYF.

V gene TRBV2 combines with J gene TRBJ2-3; no clear D. V lost 4 bases, J lost 1 base, and 6 bases lay in between. CDR3 length equals 13 residues. Looked up from germline, CDR1 is SNHLY and CDR2 is FYNNEI. CDR3 loop: CASSVRGTDTQYF. The CDR3 DNA reads as TGTGCCAGCAGTGTTCGGGGCACAGATACGCAGTATTTT.

This clone was seen once. This chain joins TRBV6-6 and TRBJ1-5; no clear D gene. The CDR3 consists of 12 residues. Germline lookup yields CDR1 MNHNY and CDR2 SVGAGI (reference sequence). V lost 6 bases and J lost 4, with 7 bases in between. CDR3 loop: CASRRENQPQHF. DNA of the CDR3: TGTGCCAGCAGACGCGAAAATCAGCCCCAGCATTTT.

The gene calls are TRBV18 and TRBJ1-3; D unresolved. The germline gives CDR1 KGHSH, CDR2 LQKENI. This CDR3 is built from 15 residues. V dropped 2 bases and J dropped 2 bases, with 10 bases sitting between them. The CDR3 is CASSPIQSAGNTIYF. Written as DNA, the CDR3 is TGTGCCAGCTCACCAATTCAAAGCGCTGGAAACACCATATATTTT.

The rearrangement joins TRBV4-3 to TRBJ1-2; TRBD1 might be the D (5 bases). Germline V gives CDR1 LGHNA, CDR2 YSLEER. Trimming cost V 0 bases and J 6 bases, with 14 bases left between them. The CDR3 runs 15 residues. DNA for the CDR3: TGCGCCAGCAGCCAAGATAGGGCAGGGATCGATGGCTACACCTTC. Its protein product is CASSQDRAGIDGYTF.

This chain joins TRBV19 and TRBJ2-1; 12 bases agree with TRBD1. CDR3 length equals 16 residues. The V segment lost 1 base and the J segment 8 bases; nucleotides outside the gene matches: 6. From germline, CDR1 is LNHDA and CDR2 SQIVND (reference sequence). CDR3 DNA sequence: TGTGCCAGTAGTATAGTGGGCGGGACAGGGGGCTATGAGCAGTTCTTC. Protein: CASSIVGGTGGYEQFF.

This clone was picked up one time. The chain links TRBV30 to TRBJ1-1; tentatively, D is TRBD1 (5 bases). V was clipped by 3 bases and J by 7 bases, with 9 bases between them. Per the germline V gene, CDR1 is GTSNPN and CDR2 is SVGIG (reference sequence). This CDR3 has 11 amino acids. For the CDR3, the DNA is TGTGCCTGGAGCCGGGACGGTGAAGCTTTCTTT. Protein: CAWSRDGEAFF.

The gene calls are TRBV30 and TRBJ1-1, with D possibly being TRBD1 (5 bases). Germline CDR1 and CDR2: GTSNPN and SVGIG (reference sequence). V was pared by 0 bases and J by 5 bases, with 10 bases between. The CDR3 sequence is 13 residues long. The CDR3 spells CAWSVGDGTEAFF. CDR3 DNA: TGTGCCTGGAGTGTAGGGGATGGGACTGAAGCTTTCTTT.

This clone was seen just once. The chain recombines TRBV5-1 with TRBJ2-1; D is perhaps TRBD2 (5 bases). The length of the CDR3 is 15 residues. Trimming took off 0 bases at V and 8 bases at J, with 15 bases between the two ends. Germline V gene lookup returns CDR1 SGHRS and CDR2 YFSETQ. The CDR3 DNA is TGCGCCAGCAGCTTGGTCGGACGGGCCGGGGATGAGCAGTTCTTC. Its protein is CASSLVGRAGDEQFF.

V gene TRBV19 combines with J gene TRBJ2-7, with D possibly being TRBD1 (7 bases). Germline assignment: CDR1 LNHDA and CDR2 SQIVND (reference sequence). The CDR3 runs to 16 residues. V gave up 0 bases and J gave up 1 base, with 13 bases separating them. The CDR3 spells CASSIDRETGSYEQYF. As DNA, the CDR3 is TGTGCCAGTAGTATAGATCGGGAGACAGGGTCCTACGAGCAGTACTTC. Based on the CDR3 plus reference TRBV19 and TRBJ2-7, the full variable domain is DGGITQSPKYLFRKEGQNVTLSCEQNLNHDAMYWYRQDPGQGLRLIYYSQIVNDFQKGDIAEGYSVSREKKESFPLTVTSAQKNPTAFYLCASSIDRETGSYEQYFGPGTRLTVT.